This T cell receptor (beta chain) is drawn from a study of T cell responses to AZD1222 COVID-19 vaccine. Generated by immunoSEQ multiplex PCR, the TCRdb table keeps only in-frame clones and is missing some. Of 150,000 to 200,000 clones listed, over 85% are singletons. Whole-study results and caveats: Repertoire collection took place solely once the T cell response had peaked.

Germline assignment: CDR1 MDHEN and CDR2 SYDVKM. Between the trimmed V and J ends, which lost 4 bases and 3 bases, there was a span of 6 bases. This CDR3 contains 12 residues. About this clone itself: Its antigen is unidentified.

The sequence was collected from an adult in good health. Sequencing was performed on peripheral blood, taken on day 0 of AZD1222 vaccination. V gene TRBV28 combines with J gene TRBJ1-2; D not certain. The CDR3 DNA sequence: TGTGCCAGCAGTTCAGTAGACTATGGCTACACCTTC. The encoded protein is CASSSVDYGYTF.